A selection of T cell receptor beta chains follows, all from one sample in a study of shared clonotypes between healthy human individuals. Libraries were prepared by immunoSEQ multiplex PCR; TCRdb keeps only in-frame clonotypes and omits some of them. The sample holds roughly 170,000 clones, around 63% seen once. Sample: memory CD4+ T cells sorted from blood. The source is a man under 40 in good health. CDR3s include the opening cysteine and the closing phenylalanine or tryptophan. Fields, in order: J gene, D gene, clone size, V gene, CDR3 protein, CDR3 DNA. The D gene is left open where the match is weak. For some rows the clone size is stated as once, few or many, or as a class when expanded; others skip it.

j_gene: TRBJ2-5; d_gene: NA; abundance: NA; v_gene: TRBV5-5; CDR3aa: CASSLEETQYF; CDR3nt: TGTGCCAGCAGCTTGGAGGAGACCCAGTACTTC
j_gene: TRBJ1-1; d_gene: NA; abundance: NA; v_gene: TRBV4-1; CDR3aa: CASSQTQTGLTEAFF; CDR3nt: TGCGCCAGCAGCCAGACTCAAACAGGACTCACTGAAGCTTTCTTT
j_gene: TRBJ1-5; d_gene: NA; abundance: NA; v_gene: TRBV9; CDR3aa: CASSAVDSLNQPQHF; CDR3nt: TGTGCCAGCAGCGCTGTTGACAGCCTCAATCAGCCCCAGCATTTT
j_gene: TRBJ1-5; d_gene: NA; abundance: NA; v_gene: TRBV5-6; CDR3aa: CASSRSGTNQPQHF; CDR3nt: TGTGCCAGCAGCCGGTCAGGGACCAATCAGCCCCAGCATTTT
j_gene: TRBJ1-3; d_gene: NA; abundance: NA; v_gene: TRBV9; CDR3aa: CASSVASGNTIYF; CDR3nt: TGTGCCAGCAGCGTAGCTTCCGGGAACACCATATATTTT
j_gene: TRBJ1-2; d_gene: NA; abundance: NA; v_gene: TRBV6-1; CDR3aa: CASNLLNYGYTF; CDR3nt: TGTGCCAGCAATCTCCTTAACTATGGCTACACCTTC
j_gene: TRBJ2-7; d_gene: NA; abundance: NA; v_gene: TRBV27; CDR3aa: CASSFRRQASYEQYF; CDR3nt: TGTGCCAGCAGTTTCAGGAGACAGGCCTCCTACGAGCAGTACTTC
j_gene: TRBJ1-2; d_gene: TRBD1; abundance: NA; v_gene: TRBV6-5; CDR3aa: CASSYALQGTGYGYTF; CDR3nt: TGTGCCAGCAGTTACGCCTTACAGGGGACTGGCTATGGCTACACCTTC
j_gene: TRBJ1-1; d_gene: NA; abundance: many; v_gene: TRBV5-5; CDR3aa: CASSAAGYLRGEAFF; CDR3nt: TGTGCCAGCAGCGCCGCCGGGTATCTACGCGGTGAAGCTTTCTTT
j_gene: TRBJ1-3; d_gene: TRBD1; abundance: many; v_gene: TRBV11-3; CDR3aa: CASSPGQGPGNTIYF; CDR3nt: TGTGCCAGCAGCCCGGGACAGGGACCAGGAAACACCATATATTTT
j_gene: TRBJ2-5; d_gene: NA; abundance: NA; v_gene: TRBV5-1; CDR3aa: CASSPTSQGAQETQYF; CDR3nt: TGCGCCAGCAGCCCAACTTCCCAGGGAGCTCAAGAGACCCAGTACTTC
j_gene: TRBJ1-1; d_gene: NA; abundance: NA; v_gene: TRBV5-1; CDR3aa: CASSLEGRSTEAFF; CDR3nt: TGCGCCAGCAGCTTGGAAGGTCGGAGCACTGAAGCTTTCTTT
j_gene: TRBJ2-3; d_gene: TRBD2; abundance: NA; v_gene: TRBV7-7; CDR3aa: CASSLGSGVDTQYF; CDR3nt: TGTGCTAGCAGCTTGGGAAGCGGGGTAGATACGCAGTATTTT
j_gene: TRBJ1-1; d_gene: NA; abundance: NA; v_gene: TRBV19; CDR3aa: CASSSTRGMYTEAFF; CDR3nt: TGTGCCAGTAGTTCAACCAGGGGCATGTACACTGAAGCTTTCTTT
j_gene: TRBJ2-3; d_gene: TRBD2; abundance: NA; v_gene: TRBV2; CDR3aa: CASGTSVGTQYF; CDR3nt: TGTGCCAGCGGCACTAGCGTAGGTACGCAGTATTTT
j_gene: TRBJ2-3; d_gene: NA; abundance: many; v_gene: TRBV27; CDR3aa: CASSLIDGRRTAQYF; CDR3nt: TGTGCCAGCAGTTTAATCGACGGAAGGAGGACGGCGCAGTATTTT
j_gene: TRBJ1-2; d_gene: TRBD1; abundance: NA; v_gene: TRBV5-5; CDR3aa: CASSPDRFYGYTF; CDR3nt: TGTGCCAGCAGCCCGGACAGGTTCTATGGCTACACCTTC
j_gene: TRBJ2-4; d_gene: TRBD2; abundance: once; v_gene: TRBV5-1; CDR3aa: CASSSSSGGAKNIQYF; CDR3nt: TGCGCCAGCAGCTCCTCTAGCGGGGGAGCCAAAAACATTCAGTACTTC
j_gene: TRBJ2-3; d_gene: TRBD2; abundance: few; v_gene: TRBV6-6; CDR3aa: CASTGTGTINTDTQYF; CDR3nt: TGTGCCAGCACCGGGACCGGGACTATAAACACAGATACGCAGTATTTT
j_gene: TRBJ2-3; d_gene: TRBD2; abundance: few; v_gene: TRBV5-1; CDR3aa: CASSLAASGRDTQYF; CDR3nt: TGCGCCAGCAGCTTGGCGGCTAGCGGGAGGGATACGCAGTATTTT
j_gene: TRBJ2-3; d_gene: TRBD2; abundance: NA; v_gene: TRBV9; CDR3aa: CASSAGTSGSMDTQYF; CDR3nt: TGTGCCAGCAGCGCGGGGACTAGCGGGAGCATGGATACGCAGTATTTT
j_gene: TRBJ2-4; d_gene: NA; abundance: few; v_gene: TRBV11-2; CDR3aa: CASSSRMGLAKNIQYF; CDR3nt: TGTGCCAGCAGCTCTCGAATGGGTCTAGCCAAAAACATTCAGTACTTC
j_gene: TRBJ2-7; d_gene: TRBD1; abundance: NA; v_gene: TRBV7-9; CDR3aa: CASSFNPDRGSEQYF; CDR3nt: TGTGCCAGCAGCTTTAATCCGGACAGGGGGTCCGAGCAGTACTTC
j_gene: TRBJ2-7; d_gene: TRBD2; abundance: NA; v_gene: TRBV9; CDR3aa: CASSGSLAGEQYF; CDR3nt: TGTGCCAGCAGCGGCTCCTTAGCGGGAGAGCAGTACTTC
j_gene: TRBJ2-6; d_gene: TRBD1; abundance: NA; v_gene: TRBV7-8; CDR3aa: CASSLRDRGLGAGANVLTF; CDR3nt: TGTGCCAGCAGCTTACGGGACAGGGGGCTAGGGGCTGGGGCCAACGTCCTGACTTTC
j_gene: TRBJ2-7; d_gene: NA; abundance: many; v_gene: TRBV7-8; CDR3aa: CASSEKGNTLYEQYF; CDR3nt: TGTGCCAGCAGCGAAAAGGGGAATACTCTCTACGAGCAGTACTTC
j_gene: TRBJ2-1; d_gene: NA; abundance: NA; v_gene: TRBV29-1; CDR3aa: CSEGSDYQNEQFF; CDR3nt: TGCAGCGAGGGGTCGGACTACCAAAATGAGCAGTTCTTC
j_gene: TRBJ2-6; d_gene: NA; abundance: NA; v_gene: TRBV2; CDR3aa: CASSPRDFGANVLTF; CDR3nt: TGTGCCAGCAGTCCACGGGACTTTGGGGCCAACGTCCTGACTTTC
j_gene: TRBJ1-2; d_gene: NA; abundance: NA; v_gene: TRBV5-5; CDR3aa: CASSLTPLQSYGYTF; CDR3nt: TGTGCCAGCAGCTTGACCCCCCTTCAATCATATGGCTACACCTTC
j_gene: TRBJ2-3; d_gene: TRBD2; abundance: many; v_gene: TRBV5-1; CDR3aa: CASSYSGSRDTDTQYF; CDR3nt: TGCGCCAGCAGTTATAGCGGGAGCAGGGACACAGATACGCAGTATTTT
j_gene: TRBJ2-7; d_gene: TRBD2; abundance: NA; v_gene: TRBV27; CDR3aa: CASTAASGSYEQYF; CDR3nt: TGTGCCAGCACGGCGGCTAGCGGGAGTTACGAGCAGTACTTC
j_gene: TRBJ2-5; d_gene: NA; abundance: NA; v_gene: TRBV2; CDR3aa: CASTYSQETQYF; CDR3nt: TGTGCCAGCACTTACAGTCAAGAGACCCAGTACTTC
j_gene: TRBJ2-7; d_gene: NA; abundance: NA; v_gene: TRBV2; CDR3aa: CASSDPQGSYEQYF; CDR3nt: TGTGCCAGCAGTGACCCCCAGGGTTCCTACGAGCAGTACTTC
j_gene: TRBJ1-1; d_gene: NA; abundance: once; v_gene: TRBV5-5; CDR3aa: CASSLEAYGDTEAFF; CDR3nt: TGTGCCAGCAGCTTGGAAGCGTATGGGGACACTGAAGCTTTCTTT
j_gene: TRBJ1-1; d_gene: NA; abundance: NA; v_gene: TRBV5-5; CDR3aa: CASSDRLGNTEAFF; CDR3nt: TGTGCCAGCAGCGACAGGTTGGGGAACACTGAAGCTTTCTTT
j_gene: TRBJ2-5; d_gene: TRBD2; abundance: few; v_gene: TRBV9; CDR3aa: CASSIGLVGETQYF; CDR3nt: TGTGCCAGCAGCATAGGACTAGTGGGAGAGACCCAGTACTTC
j_gene: TRBJ2-1; d_gene: TRBD2; abundance: NA; v_gene: TRBV7-2; CDR3aa: CASSLLGLGSIEQFF; CDR3nt: TGTGCCAGCAGCTTACTGGGACTAGGGTCTATTGAGCAGTTCTTC
j_gene: TRBJ1-5; d_gene: NA; abundance: NA; v_gene: TRBV20-1; CDR3aa: CSARGDQPQHF; CDR3nt: TGCAGTGCTAGAGGGGATCAGCCCCAGCATTTT
j_gene: TRBJ2-6; d_gene: NA; abundance: NA; v_gene: TRBV7-9; CDR3aa: CASSLTTPFFPDLTF; CDR3nt: TGTGCCAGCAGCTTAACGACACCGTTTTTCCCCGACCTGACTTTC
j_gene: TRBJ2-2; d_gene: TRBD1; abundance: once; v_gene: TRBV12-5; CDR3aa: CASGSGQGGGELFF; CDR3nt: TGTGCTAGTGGCTCCGGACAGGGTGGGGGGGAGCTGTTTTTT
j_gene: TRBJ1-4; d_gene: NA; abundance: NA; v_gene: TRBV7-9; CDR3aa: CASSLYRGGIPGSEKLFF; CDR3nt: TGTGCCAGCAGCTTATATAGGGGCGGGATCCCTGGTAGTGAAAAACTGTTTTTT
j_gene: TRBJ2-1; d_gene: NA; abundance: medium-sized; v_gene: TRBV7-2; CDR3aa: CASSLLPSRGEQFF; CDR3nt: TGTGCCAGCAGCTTACTTCCCTCTCGCGGGGAGCAGTTCTTC
j_gene: TRBJ2-3; d_gene: NA; abundance: NA; v_gene: TRBV7-2; CDR3aa: CASSLDAGDTDTQYF; CDR3nt: TGTGCCAGCAGCTTAGATGCAGGGGACACAGATACGCAGTATTTT
j_gene: TRBJ2-5; d_gene: TRBD1; abundance: NA; v_gene: TRBV19; CDR3aa: CASSIGGTGTKRTQYF; CDR3nt: TGTGCCAGTAGTATAGGGGGGACAGGGACGAAGAGGACCCAGTACTTC
j_gene: TRBJ2-4; d_gene: NA; abundance: NA; v_gene: TRBV5-8; CDR3aa: CASSQSGLSGEGGQYF; CDR3nt: TGTGCCAGCAGCCAATCTGGCCTCTCGGGGGAAGGCGGTCAGTACTTC
j_gene: TRBJ1-4; d_gene: TRBD1; abundance: many; v_gene: TRBV29-1; CDR3aa: CSVTGGNEKLFF; CDR3nt: TGCAGCGTCACAGGGGGTAATGAAAAACTGTTTTTT
j_gene: TRBJ2-3; d_gene: NA; abundance: once; v_gene: TRBV10-1; CDR3aa: CASSERLDTQYF; CDR3nt: TGCGCCAGCAGTGAGCGGTTGGATACGCAGTATTTT
j_gene: TRBJ2-3; d_gene: NA; abundance: few; v_gene: TRBV7-7; CDR3aa: CASSLGRADTQYF; CDR3nt: TGTGCTAGCAGCCTAGGACGCGCAGATACGCAGTATTTT
j_gene: TRBJ1-1; d_gene: NA; abundance: NA; v_gene: TRBV19; CDR3aa: CASSTYKGSRTEAFF; CDR3nt: TGTGCCAGTAGTACGTACAAGGGCTCGAGGACTGAAGCTTTCTTT